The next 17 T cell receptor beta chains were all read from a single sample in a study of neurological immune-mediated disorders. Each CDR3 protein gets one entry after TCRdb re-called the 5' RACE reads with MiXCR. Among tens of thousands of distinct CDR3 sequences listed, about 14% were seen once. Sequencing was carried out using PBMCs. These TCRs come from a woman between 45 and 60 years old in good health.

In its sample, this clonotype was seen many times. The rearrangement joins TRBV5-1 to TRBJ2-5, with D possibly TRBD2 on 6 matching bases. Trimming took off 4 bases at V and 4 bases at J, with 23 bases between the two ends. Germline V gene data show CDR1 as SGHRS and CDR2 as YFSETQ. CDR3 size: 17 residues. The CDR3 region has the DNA TGCGCCAGCAGCGGGGGGTCCGTATCTGCTTGGGTAGAGACCCAGTACTTC. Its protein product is CASSGGSVSAWVETQYF.

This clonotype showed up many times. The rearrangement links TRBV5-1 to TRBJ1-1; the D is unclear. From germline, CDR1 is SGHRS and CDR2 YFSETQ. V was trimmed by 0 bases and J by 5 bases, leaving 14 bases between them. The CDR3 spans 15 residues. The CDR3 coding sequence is TGCGCCAGCAGCTTGGTAGGTGGGAGGAGGACTGAAGCTTTCTTT. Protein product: CASSLVGGRRTEAFF.

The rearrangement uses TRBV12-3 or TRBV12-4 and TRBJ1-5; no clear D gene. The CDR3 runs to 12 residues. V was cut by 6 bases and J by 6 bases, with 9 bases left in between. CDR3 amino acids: CASSFTGQPQHF. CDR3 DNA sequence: TGTGCCAGCAGCTTCACGGGTCAGCCCCAGCATTTT.

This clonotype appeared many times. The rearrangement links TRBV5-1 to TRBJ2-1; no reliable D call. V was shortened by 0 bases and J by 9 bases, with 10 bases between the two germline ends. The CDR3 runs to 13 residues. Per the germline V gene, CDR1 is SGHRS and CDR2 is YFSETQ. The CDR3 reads CASSLAAVGEQFF. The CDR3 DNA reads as TGCGCCAGCAGCTTGGCCGCGGTTGGTGAGCAGTTCTTC. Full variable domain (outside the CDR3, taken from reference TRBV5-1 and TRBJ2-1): KAGVTQTPRYLIKTRGQQVTLSCSPISGHRSVSWYQQTPGQGLQFLFEYFSETQRNKGNFPGRFSGRQFSNSRSEMNVSTLELGDSALYLCASSLAAVGEQFFGPGTRLTVL.

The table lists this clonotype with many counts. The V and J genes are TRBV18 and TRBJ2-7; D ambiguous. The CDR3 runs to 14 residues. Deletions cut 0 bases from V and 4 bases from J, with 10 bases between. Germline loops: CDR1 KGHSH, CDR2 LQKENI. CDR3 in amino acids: CASSPPRSVYEQYF. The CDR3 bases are TGTGCCAGCTCACCACCGAGAAGCGTATACGAGCAGTACTTC.

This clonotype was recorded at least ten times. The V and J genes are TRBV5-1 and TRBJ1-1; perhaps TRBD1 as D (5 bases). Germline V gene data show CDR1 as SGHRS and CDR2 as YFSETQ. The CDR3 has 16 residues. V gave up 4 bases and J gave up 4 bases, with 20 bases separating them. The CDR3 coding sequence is TGCGCCAGCAGCCAAACAGGAGATGGCCTTACCACTGAAGCTTTCTTT. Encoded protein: CASSQTGDGLTTEAFF.

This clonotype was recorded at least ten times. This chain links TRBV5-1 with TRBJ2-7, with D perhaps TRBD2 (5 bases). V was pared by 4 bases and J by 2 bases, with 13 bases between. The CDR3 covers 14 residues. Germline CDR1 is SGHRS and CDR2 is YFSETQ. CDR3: CASSPRTSTYEQYF. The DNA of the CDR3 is TGCGCCAGCAGCCCCCGGACTTCTACCTACGAGCAGTACTTC.

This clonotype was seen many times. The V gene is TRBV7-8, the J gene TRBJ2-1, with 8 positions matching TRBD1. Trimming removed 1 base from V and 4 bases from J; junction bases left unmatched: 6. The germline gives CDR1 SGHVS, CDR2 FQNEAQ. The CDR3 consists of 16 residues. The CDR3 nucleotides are TGTGCCAGCAGCTTAGATGGGACAGGAGGTTACAATGAGCAGTTCTTC. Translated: CASSLDGTGGYNEQFF.

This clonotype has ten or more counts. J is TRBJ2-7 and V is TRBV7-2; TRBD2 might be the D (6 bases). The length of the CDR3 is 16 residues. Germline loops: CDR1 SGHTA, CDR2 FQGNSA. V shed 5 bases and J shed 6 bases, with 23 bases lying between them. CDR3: CASSPQPGGGGSEQYF. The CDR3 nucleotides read TGTGCCAGCAGCCCCCAGCCCGGGGGTGGGGGTAGCGAGCAGTACTTC.

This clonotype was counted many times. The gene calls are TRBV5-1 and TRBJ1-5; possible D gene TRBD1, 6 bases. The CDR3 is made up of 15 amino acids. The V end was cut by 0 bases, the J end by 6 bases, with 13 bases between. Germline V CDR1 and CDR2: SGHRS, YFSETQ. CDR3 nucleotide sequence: TGCGCCAGCAGCTTGGAAGGGGGTAGTAGTCAGCCCCAGCATTTT. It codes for CASSLEGGSSQPQHF.

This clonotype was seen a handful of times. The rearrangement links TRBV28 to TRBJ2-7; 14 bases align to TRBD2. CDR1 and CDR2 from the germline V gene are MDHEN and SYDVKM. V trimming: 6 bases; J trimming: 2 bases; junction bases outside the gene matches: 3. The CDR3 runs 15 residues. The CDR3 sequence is CASSQTSGGAYEQYF. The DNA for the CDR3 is TGTGCCAGCAGCCAGACTAGCGGGGGGGCCTACGAGCAGTACTTC. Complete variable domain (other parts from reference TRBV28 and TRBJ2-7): DVKVTQSSRYLVKRTGEKVFLECVQDMDHENMFWYRQDPGLGLRLIYFSYDVKMKEKGDIPEGYSVSREKKERFSLILESASTNQTSMYLCASSQTSGGAYEQYFGPGTRLTVT.

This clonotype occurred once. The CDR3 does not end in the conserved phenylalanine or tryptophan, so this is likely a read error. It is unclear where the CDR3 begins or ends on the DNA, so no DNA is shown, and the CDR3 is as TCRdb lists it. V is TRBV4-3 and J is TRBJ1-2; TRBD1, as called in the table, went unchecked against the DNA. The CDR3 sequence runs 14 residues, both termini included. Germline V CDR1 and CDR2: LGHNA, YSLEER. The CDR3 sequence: CASSLGAGAYGYAS.

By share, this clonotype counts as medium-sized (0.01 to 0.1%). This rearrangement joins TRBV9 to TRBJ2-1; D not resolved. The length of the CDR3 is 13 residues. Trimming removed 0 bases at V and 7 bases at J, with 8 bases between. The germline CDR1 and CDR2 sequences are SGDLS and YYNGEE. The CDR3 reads CASSVGLGNEQFF. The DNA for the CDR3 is TGTGCCAGCAGCGTAGGGTTGGGAAATGAGCAGTTCTTC.

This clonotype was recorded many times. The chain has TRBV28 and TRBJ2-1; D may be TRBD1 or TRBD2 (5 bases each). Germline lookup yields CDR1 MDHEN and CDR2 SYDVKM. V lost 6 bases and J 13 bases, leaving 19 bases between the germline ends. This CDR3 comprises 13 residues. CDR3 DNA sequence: TGTGCCAGCAGAACCGAGGGGCGAGGGAGTCAGTTCTTC. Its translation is CASRTEGRGSQFF.

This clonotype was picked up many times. The CDR3 is CASSSAGTGSFEAFF. CDR3 coding DNA: TGTGCCAGCAGCTCAGCCGGGACAGGGTCTTTTGAAGCTTTCTTT. The V gene is TRBV28, the J gene TRBJ1-1, with TRBD1 matching 9 bases. The CDR3 contains 15 residues. CDR1 is MDHEN, CDR2 SYDVKM, per germline. V lost 6 bases and J lost 7; bases outside the gene matches: 12.

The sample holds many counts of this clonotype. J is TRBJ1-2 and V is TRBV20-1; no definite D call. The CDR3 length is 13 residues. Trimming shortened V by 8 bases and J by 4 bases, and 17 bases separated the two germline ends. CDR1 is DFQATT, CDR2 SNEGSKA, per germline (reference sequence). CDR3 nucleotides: TGCAGTTTTTGGAGCGGAGGGAGCTATGGCTACACCTTC. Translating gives CSFWSGGSYGYTF.

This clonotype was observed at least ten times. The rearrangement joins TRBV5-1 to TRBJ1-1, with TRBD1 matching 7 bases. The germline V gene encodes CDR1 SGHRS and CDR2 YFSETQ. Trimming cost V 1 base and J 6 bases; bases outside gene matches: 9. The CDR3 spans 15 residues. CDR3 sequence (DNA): TGCGCCAGCAGCTTGTCACAGGGGATGACGGCTGAAGCTTTCTTT. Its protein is CASSLSQGMTAEAFF.